The sequence of this T cell receptor (beta chain) was determined in a study of cytomegalovirus exposure and HLA in healthy donors. Study-wide results and limits: Other equally common chains were less clonally expanded than HLA-associated TCR beta chains, a later analysis showed. Segments of the TCR beta V type were, in most cases, productive about 87% or about 30% of the time in an earlier analysis.

A word on this clone: Its antigen is currently unknown.

PCR involved 60 Vbeta and 13 Jbeta primers. Sequencing was performed with immunoSEQ multiplex PCR; in TCRdb, only in-frame clones are kept and a portion is missing. Among fewer than 200,000 clones listed, around 82% were seen once. This sequence was found in a man in his forties in good health and CMV-seropositive. The sequenced sample was PBMCs.

The CDR3 nucleotides read TGTGCCAGCTCACCAGGCGGGGTTGGCACAGATACGCAGTATTTT. This encodes CASSPGGVGTDTQYF. The J gene is TRBJ2-3, the V gene TRBV18, with TRBD2 as a possible D gene (6 bases). Germline CDR1 KGHSH, CDR2 LQKENI. The V and J ends lost 2 bases and 1 base respectively, with 10 bases between them. This CDR3 comprises 15 residues.